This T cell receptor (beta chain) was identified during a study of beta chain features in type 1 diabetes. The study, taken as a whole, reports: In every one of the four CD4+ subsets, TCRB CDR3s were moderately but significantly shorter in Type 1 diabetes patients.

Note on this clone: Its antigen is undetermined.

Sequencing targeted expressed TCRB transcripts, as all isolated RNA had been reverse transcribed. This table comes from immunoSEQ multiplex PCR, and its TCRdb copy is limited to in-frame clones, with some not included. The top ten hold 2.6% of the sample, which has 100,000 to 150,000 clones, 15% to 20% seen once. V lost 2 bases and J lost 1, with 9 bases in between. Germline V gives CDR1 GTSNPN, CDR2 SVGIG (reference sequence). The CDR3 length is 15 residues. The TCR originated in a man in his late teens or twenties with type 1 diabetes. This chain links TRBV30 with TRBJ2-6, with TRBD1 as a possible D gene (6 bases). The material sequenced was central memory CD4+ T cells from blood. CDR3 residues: CAWSIGQSGANVLTF. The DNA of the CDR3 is TGTGCCTGGAGTATCGGACAGTCTGGGGCCAACGTCCTGACTTTC. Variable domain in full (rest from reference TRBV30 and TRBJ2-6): SQTIHQWPATLVQPVGSPLSLECTVEGTSNPNLYWYRQAAGRGLQLLFYSVGIGQISSEVPQNLSASRPQDRQFILSSKKLLLSDSGFYLCAWSIGQSGANVLTFGAGSRLTVL.